This TCR beta chain was obtained from a study of blood T cell repertoires in COVID-19. In the study overall: From T cells, B-cell-depleted T cells, or PBMCs came the material, which was cDNA or gDNA.

This CDR3 has 17 residues. Germline V CDR1 and CDR2: MDHEN, SYDVKM. The V segment lost 4 bases and the J segment 7 bases; nucleotides outside the gene matches: 15. Those who participated ranged in age from roughly 18 to 100 years and resided in 24 US areas. Cohorts were assigned according to the clinical history that participants reported. The recovered donors of Cohort 3 showed two negative PCRs, clearance, or symptom resolution. Profiled with immunoSEQ multiplex PCR; TCRdb holds only in-frame clones, not every one. This table has around 200,000 clones, over 80% appearing once. This receptor was taken from a man aged 30 to 39 who had recovered from COVID-19. Sequenced sample: PBMCs or T cells enriched from blood (not recorded which). The chain joins TRBV28 to TRBJ1-4; 7 bases are shared with TRBD1. The DNA for the CDR3 is TGTGCCAGCAGTTCTGACAGGGTTAGCGTGCGAGCTGAAAAACTGTTTTTT. This gives the protein CASSSDRVSVRAEKLFF.